This TCR beta chain appears in the sequencing data of a study of shared clonotypes between healthy human individuals. This clone was seen a few times. The antigen remains unidentified. Genomic DNA of unsorted samples came from about 100 million PBMCs. Findings of the study overall: Tissue TCR repertoires likely differ from these blood-only repertoires.

V dropped 5 bases and J dropped 1; count of bases not matched to a gene: 10. This CDR3 has 16 amino acids. Germline CDR1 reads MGHRA; CDR2 reads YSYEKL. Template amounts of roughly 280 ng DNA, tens of thousands of T cell genomes, were employed in unsorted PBMC replicate PCRs. Using ten immunoSEQ deep assay plates, investigators sequenced unsorted PBMC DNA. Sequencing used immunoSEQ multiplex PCR; TCRdb keeps in-frame clones, though not all of them. The sample has fewer than 700,000 clones; around 76% are singletons. The sample taken for sequencing was PBMCs. The V gene is TRBV4-1, the J gene TRBJ1-1, with 7 bases lining up with TRBD1. This TCR derives from a woman between 35 and 50 years old in good health. Some clones in this sample may be carry-over from other donors' samples. The CDR3 spells CASSDGRQGRNTEAFF. The CDR3 DNA sequence: TGCGCCAGCAGCGACGGACGACAGGGCAGGAACACTGAAGCTTTCTTT.